Described below is a single TCR beta chain sequence and its context. No cognate antigen has been identified for it. No base qualities exist here, and no much larger clone lies one base off it. Trimming at the junction amounts to 10 bases on V and 2 bases on J, and the germline ends lie 11 bases apart. The CDR3 measures 13 amino acids from cysteine to phenylalanine. Only the CDR3 region is kept as DNA, spanning 39 bases read in frame from base 1. This entry is derived from a study of response to subunit inactivated influenza vaccine (dated by TCRdb to 2016 to 2018). With respect to the entire study: Deep quantitative T cell receptor repertoire profiling was used in the study to track responses to a trivalent subunit inactivated influenza vaccine. On the study overall, not on this receptor specifically: The authors suggested that each seasonal influenza vaccination may recruit only a limited number of new T cells.

The receptor library was made with RT-PCR. Sequencing took place on an Illumina HiSeq 2500. Through fastp at Q25 and MiXCR, TCRdb rebuilt clones from the public reads, retaining in-frame beta chains. Identical CDR3 proteins give one entry, which carries the most common genes and DNA. Across this sample there are about 800,000 distinct CDR3 sequences, with approximately 22% seen only once. The top ten clones comprise roughly 10% of the sample. This material consisted of PBMCs from blood, taken around 5 days after vaccination. The chain uses TRBV12-3 or TRBV12-4 and TRBJ2-2, with TRBD2 perhaps the D gene, on 5 matching bases. This receptor was obtained from a man aged 45-65 years who received an inactivated influenza vaccine. Donor details come from another sample of the same person, matched by shared clones. The nucleotides are TGTGCCACCCGGACGGGAAACACCGGGGAGCTGTTTTTT. It codes for CATRTGNTGELFF.